These 26 T cell receptor beta chains were sequenced from one sample in a study of OX40 agonist ivuxolimab in advanced cancers. The table came from immunoSEQ multiplex PCR; TCRdb's copy has only in-frame clones and leaves some out. Of about 50,000 clones listed, 89% are singletons. This specimen consisted of CD4+ or CD8+ T cells sorted from blood, obtained in a trial of the OX40 agonist ivuxolimab. All receptors derive from an adult with an advanced solid tumor such as melanoma, head and neck, liver or kidney cancer.

V and J are TRBV4-1 and TRBJ2-1; 9 nucleotides match TRBD1. Germline-derived CDR1 and CDR2 are MGHRA and YSYEKL. Trimming cost V 6 bases and J 6 bases; bases outside gene matches: 6. CDR3 size: 14 residues. The CDR3 nucleotides are TGCGCCAGCAGTCAACAGGGGGCCGGCAATGAGCAGTTCTTC. It codes for CASSQQGAGNEQFF.

This chain links TRBV28 with TRBJ2-5; 8 bases agree with TRBD2. Germline V CDR1 and CDR2: MDHEN, SYDVKM. The CDR3 has 13 amino acids. The V gene end was trimmed by 8 bases and the J gene end by 5 bases; junction bases not matched to a gene: 7. As DNA, the CDR3 is TGTGCCAGCGGTACTAGCGGTTCCGAGACCCAGTACTTC. This translates into CASGTSGSETQYF.

The chain links TRBV27 to TRBJ2-1, with D uncertain. This CDR3 is built from 14 residues. CDR1 and CDR2 (germline): MNHEY, SMNVEV (reference sequence). The V end lost 8 bases, the J end lost 0 bases, and 11 bases lay between the germline ends. The CDR3 DNA follows: TGTGCCAGCGGGATTCAGAGCTCCTACAATGAGCAGTTCTTC. It translates to CASGIQSSYNEQFF.

This CDR3 is CASSLRGGPWDEKLFF. In DNA form, the CDR3 reads TGTGCCAGCAGCTTACGGGGGGGCCCTTGGGATGAAAAACTGTTTTTT. The genes are TRBV13 and TRBJ1-4; D perhaps matches TRBD1 (6 bases). V lost 2 bases and J lost 6, with 16 bases in between. This CDR3 has 16 residues. CDR1 and CDR2 from the germline V gene are PRHDT and FYEKMQ (reference sequence).

The chain uses TRBV6-5 and TRBJ2-1; unclear D gene. This CDR3 is 13 amino acids long. V shed 1 base and J shed 8 bases, with 9 bases lying between them. Germline V gives CDR1 MNHEY, CDR2 SVGAGI. Here the CDR3 reads CASSYWSEDEQFF. CDR3 DNA sequence: TGTGCCAGCAGTTACTGGAGCGAGGATGAGCAGTTCTTC.

This chain connects TRBV11-2 to TRBJ2-3; possibly TRBD2 for D (5 bases). The ends were cut back, 1 base at V and 3 bases at J, with 11 bases in the middle. The CDR3 is made up of 15 amino acids. From germline, CDR1 is SGHAT and CDR2 FQNNGV. CDR3 region: CASSLGYGGTDTQYF. In DNA form, the CDR3 reads TGTGCCAGCAGCTTAGGATACGGAGGTACAGATACGCAGTATTTT. The complete variable domain, with remaining parts taken from reference TRBV11-2 and TRBJ2-3, reads EAGVAQSPRYKIIEKRQSVAFWCNPISGHATLYWYQQILGQGPKLLIQFQNNGVVDDSQLPKDRFSAERLKGVDSTLKIQPAKLEDSAVYLCASSLGYGGTDTQYFGPGTRLTVL.

This clone has a single count. The chain uses TRBV4-3 and TRBJ2-3; a weak D match, TRBD2 (5 bases). Germline-derived CDR1 and CDR2 are LGHNA and YSLEER. Trimming left V 0 bases short and J 4 bases short, with 14 bases between. This CDR3 is built from 16 residues. The CDR3 DNA is TGCGCCAGCAGCCAAGATTCTCGGGGTAGGGCAGATACGCAGTATTTT. Protein product: CASSQDSRGRADTQYF.

V usage is TRBV30 and J usage is TRBJ2-7; 7 bases map to TRBD1. V shed 0 bases, J shed 2 bases, and the junction held 10 bases outside the gene matches. CDR1 and CDR2 (germline): GTSNPN, SVGIG (reference sequence). The CDR3 consists of 16 residues. In DNA form, the CDR3 reads TGTGCCTGGAGTGTATGGGACAGAACCGCAGCCTACGAGCAGTACTTC. Translated: CAWSVWDRTAAYEQYF.

The chain joins TRBV27 to TRBJ2-1, with a possible D match to TRBD2 (5 bases). Germline CDR1 reads MNHEY; CDR2 reads SMNVEV (reference sequence). The CDR3 is made up of 18 amino acids. Trimming shortened V by 3 bases and J by 8 bases, and 26 bases separated the two germline ends. The CDR3 sequence: CASSFSFPKGLGSDEQFF. The CDR3 coding sequence is TGTGCCAGCAGTTTCAGTTTCCCCAAGGGTCTAGGTAGCGATGAGCAGTTCTTC.

V and J are TRBV11-2 and TRBJ2-5, with 8 positions matching TRBD2. This CDR3 has 14 amino acids. Trimming at V came to 1 base and at J to 2 bases, leaving 0 bases not matched to a gene. Germline-derived CDR1 and CDR2 are SGHAT and FQNNGV. CDR3 residues: CASSLAGGQETQYF. CDR3 DNA sequence: TGTGCCAGCAGCTTAGCGGGGGGGCAAGAGACCCAGTACTTC.

The chain couples TRBV27 to TRBJ2-1, with D perhaps given as TRBD1 or TRBD2 (6 bases each). The ends were cut back, 7 bases at V and 2 bases at J, with 27 bases in the middle. This CDR3 is 19 amino acids long. Germline-derived CDR1 and CDR2 are MNHEY and SMNVEV (reference sequence). CDR3 residues: CASIPGGTPIEKAYNEQFF. CDR3 DNA: TGTGCCAGCATCCCTGGCGGGACACCTATTGAGAAAGCCTACAATGAGCAGTTCTTC.

The chain couples TRBV2 to TRBJ2-7; 7 bases fit TRBD2. CDR3 length equals 13 residues. The germline gives CDR1 SNHLY, CDR2 FYNNEI. Trimming at V came to 6 bases and at J to 4 bases, leaving 6 bases not matched to a gene. This CDR3 reads CASRLGGEYEQYF. The CDR3 bases are TGTGCCAGCAGATTGGGAGGGGAGTACGAGCAGTACTTC.

The genes are TRBV7-9 and TRBJ2-7; D gene ambiguous. CDR3 size: 12 residues. Trimming pared 1 base from V and 6 bases from J, leaving 7 bases between. Germline assignment: CDR1 SEHNR and CDR2 FQNEAQ (reference sequence). CDR3 bases: TGTGCCAGCAGCTTAGACTCCGGCGAGCAGTACGTC. Translated: CASSLDSGEQYV.

The chain carries TRBV27 and TRBJ1-6; 7 nucleotides agree with TRBD1. Germline V gene sequence: CDR1 MNHEY, CDR2 SMNVEV (reference sequence). With 2 bases clipped from V and 8 bases from J, the junction kept 12 bases outside the gene matches. The CDR3 has 17 amino acids. CDR3 residues: CASSLGPGQRYDSPLHF. CDR3 nucleotides: TGTGCCAGCAGTTTAGGGCCGGGACAGCGGTACGATTCACCCCTCCACTTT.

The chain carries TRBV28 and TRBJ2-3; D remains ambiguous. The germline CDR1 and CDR2 sequences are MDHEN and SYDVKM. V was clipped by 6 bases and J by 5 bases, with 9 bases between them. The CDR3 loop spans 12 amino acids. The CDR3 here is CASRFPGDTQYF. The CDR3 nucleotides read TGTGCCAGCAGATTTCCAGGAGATACGCAGTATTTT.

The V gene is TRBV4-2, the J gene TRBJ2-3; no definite D call. Germline assignment: CDR1 LGHNA and CDR2 YNFKEQ. CDR3 length: 15 amino acids. V was pared by 0 bases and J by 5 bases, with 12 bases between. CDR3: CASSQEEAPGDTQYF. DNA of the CDR3: TGTGCCAGCAGCCAAGAGGAAGCCCCGGGAGATACGCAGTATTTT.

The chain is built from TRBV7-8 and TRBJ1-1, with a tentative D call TRBD1 (5 bases). This CDR3 is built from 17 residues. Germline assignment: CDR1 SGHVS and CDR2 FQNEAQ. V lost 0 bases and J lost 6, with 20 bases in between. The CDR3 spells CASSLAGTGGGEAEAFF. CDR3 coding DNA: TGTGCCAGCAGCTTAGCCGGCACGGGGGGTGGGGAGGCTGAAGCTTTCTTT.

This sequence joins TRBV4-1 and TRBJ2-1; D is unresolved. The CDR3 is 16 amino acids. Trimming removed 4 bases at V and 8 bases at J, with 21 bases between. CDR1 and CDR2 from the germline V gene are MGHRA and YSYEKL. The CDR3 spells CASSRVPNPGRDEQFF. CDR3 nucleotide sequence: TGCGCCAGCAGCCGAGTCCCGAACCCGGGTCGGGATGAGCAGTTCTTC.

The rearrangement joins TRBV7-8 to TRBJ2-1; D might be TRBD2 (6 bases). There are 13 residues in the CDR3. CDR1 and CDR2 from the germline V gene are SGHVS and FQNEAQ. The CDR3, as DNA: TGTGGCAGTGCAAGGGAGGTGGACAATGAGCAGTTCTTC. It encodes CGSAREVDNEQFF.

The chain combines TRBV7-3 with TRBJ2-3; no firm D call. The CDR3 covers 14 residues. The ends were cut back, 3 bases at V and 8 bases at J, with 15 bases in the middle. CDR1 SGHTA and CDR2 FQGTGA come from the germline V gene. This CDR3 reads CASSLISGRGTQYF. The CDR3, as DNA: TGTGCCAGCAGCTTGATTAGTGGTCGCGGTACGCAGTATTTT.

This clone was seen once. The chain links TRBV29-1 to TRBJ2-7, with 8 nucleotides matching TRBD2. CDR1 is SQVTM, CDR2 ANQGSEA, per germline. CDR3 size: 13 residues. V lost 5 bases and J lost 5; bases outside the gene matches: 8. The CDR3 nucleotides are TGCAGCGTTATCTCGGGAGGGCCGGACGAGCAGTACTTC. Amino acid sequence: CSVISGGPDEQYF.

The V and J genes are TRBV6-5 and TRBJ1-1; D ambiguous. CDR1 and CDR2 from the germline V gene are MNHEY and SVGAGI. Between the trimmed V and J ends, which lost 11 bases and 1 base, there was a span of 8 bases. The CDR3 sequence is 11 residues long. In DNA form, the CDR3 reads TGTGCCTCCGGGTGGAACACTGAAGCTTTCTTT. This encodes CASGWNTEAFF.

The V gene is TRBV21-1, the J gene TRBJ2-1; TRBD2 was called by the table and not checked on the DNA. TRBV21-1 is termed a pseudogene. CDR3 length: 15 amino acids. The CDR3 is CASGNEAGFIDEQFF. The DNA of the CDR3 is TGTGCCAGCGGAAATGAAGCGGGATTTATAGATGAGCAGTTCTTC.

The chain combines TRBV9 with TRBJ2-3; D could derive from TRBD1 or TRBD2 (5 bases each). Germline lookup yields CDR1 SGDLS and CDR2 YYNGEE. Trimming left V 3 bases short and J 0 bases short, with 14 bases between. This CDR3 has 16 amino acids. CDR3 coding DNA: TGTGCCAGCAGCGCCCCACAGGACTCTAGCACAGATACGCAGTATTTT. The encoded protein is CASSAPQDSSTDTQYF.

V is TRBV30 and J is TRBJ1-1; D may be TRBD1 (5 bases). Trimming took off 5 bases at V and 7 bases at J, with 14 bases between the two ends. The germline V gene has CDR1 GTSNPN and CDR2 SVGIG (reference sequence). This CDR3 region has 12 residues. The chain's CDR3 is CAWQFLGDEAFF. DNA for the CDR3: TGTGCCTGGCAGTTCCTGGGGGATGAAGCTTTCTTT.

The gene calls are TRBV5-5 and TRBJ2-7; 7 bases are a match to TRBD2. Looked up from germline, CDR1 is SGHKS and CDR2 is YYEKEE (reference sequence). Germline trimming cut 0 bases from V and 4 bases from J; bases unmatched to any gene: 10. The CDR3 is 16 amino acids. The CDR3 DNA reads TGTGCCAGCAGCTTGGGAGAGAGCGGGATCCGGTACGAGCAGTACTTC. Encoded protein: CASSLGESGIRYEQYF.